The rows below give T cell receptor beta chains drawn from one sample of a study of blood T cell repertoires in COVID-19. Profiled with immunoSEQ multiplex PCR; TCRdb holds only in-frame clones, not every one. The table includes over 60,000 clones, 82% detected once. The specimen was peripheral blood. The receptor set was obtained from a man of 80 years or more with active COVID-19. Both conserved end residues are part of each CDR3. The D gene is left open where the match is weak. Not all rows give a size; the values are once, few, many and, for expanded clones, a class.

clone_size j_call d_call v_call cdr3_nt cdr3_aa
. TRBJ1-4 . TRBV3-1/TRBV3-2 TGTGCCAGCAGCCAAGATCGCAGGGCGGAAAGGGGTGAAAAACTGTTTTTT CASSQDRRAERGEKLFF
once TRBJ2-5 TRBD1 TRBV19 TGTGCCAGTAGTATAGGCACGACCGCTCAGGGGGCCCAGTACTTC CASSIGTTAQGAQYF
few TRBJ2-2 . TRBV5-1 TGCGCCAGCAGCTCCATGACTAGTGCCGGGGAGCTGTTTTTT CASSSMTSAGELFF
. TRBJ2-3 TRBD1 TRBV5-1 TGCGCCAGCAGCTCGACAGGGAACGCCGCGGATACGCAGTATTTT CASSSTGNAADTQYF
few TRBJ1-1 . TRBV6-6 TGTGCCAGCAGTTACTCGCGGGAGGTGGCTTTCTTT CASSYSREVAFF
once TRBJ2-1 . TRBV24-1 TGTGCCGCCAGTCCCTCCCCAGGGGTTGGTGAGCAGTTCTTC CAASPSPGVGEQFF
. TRBJ2-1 TRBD2 TRBV5-4 TGTGCCAGCAGCGAAAAGCGGGGGGGCCTAGGGGAGCAGTTCTTC CASSEKRGGLGEQFF
. TRBJ2-1 . TRBV9 TGTGCCAGCAGCCTTCCCCCGAATGAGCAGTTCTTC CASSLPPNEQFF
. TRBJ2-5 . TRBV11-2 TGTGCCAGCAGAAAGGACACGGTATCGAAGACCCAGTACTTC CASRKDTVSKTQYF
. TRBJ2-3 . TRBV7-3 TGTGCCAGCAGCTTAGGTTCAGGGGGGAGAAGGACAGATACGCAGTATTTT CASSLGSGGRRTDTQYF
. TRBJ2-6 TRBD2 TRBV6-2/TRBV6-3 TGTGCCAGCAGTAGCGCGGGGGCTGGGGCCAACGTCCTGACTTTC CASSSAGAGANVLTF
. TRBJ1-5 . TRBV19 TGTGCCAGTACACTGGGGGGGACAAGCCAGCCCCAGCATTTT CASTLGGTSQPQHF
. TRBJ1-5 . TRBV5-1 TGCGCCAGCAGCTTGGGTATCGGGTTGGGTCAGCCCCAGCATTTT CASSLGIGLGQPQHF
. TRBJ1-5 TRBD1 TRBV28 TGTGCCAGCCAACGGGACAGGGGGCCGAGCAATCAGCCCCAGCATTTT CASQRDRGPSNQPQHF
. TRBJ1-2 . TRBV2 TGTGCCAGCGCTGGAATCGGGGGGTCCTATGGCTACACCTTC CASAGIGGSYGYTF
. TRBJ2-3 TRBD2 TRBV12-3/TRBV12-4 TGTGCCAGCAGCCAGGGACTAGCGGATACGCAGTATTTT CASSQGLADTQYF
. TRBJ2-2 . TRBV5-1 TGCGCCAGCAGCCCCGCAGGTAACACCGGGGAGCTGTTTTTT CASSPAGNTGELFF
. TRBJ1-1 TRBD1 TRBV6-5 TGTGCCAGCAGTTACACCAGGACAGGCCCTCGGAGAGCTTTCTTT CASSYTRTGPRRAFF
. TRBJ2-4 . TRBV4-3 TGCGCCAGCAGCCAAGAATCGGGGGCCAAAAACATTCAGTACTTC CASSQESGAKNIQYF
. TRBJ1-5 . TRBV19 TGTGCCAGTAGTATACAGTCCCACAGTCTTAGCAATCAGCCCCAGCATTTT CASSIQSHSLSNQPQHF
. TRBJ2-5 TRBD1 TRBV14 TGTGCCAGCAGCCAAGATACGAGGGGGCGCTTAAAGACCCAGTACTTC CASSQDTRGRLKTQYF
. TRBJ2-1 . TRBV4-1 TGCGCCAGCAGCCAAGGTCAAGGGGGCTACAATGAGCAGTTCTTC CASSQGQGGYNEQFF
. TRBJ1-1 . TRBV27 TGTGCCAGCAGGCGGGACACTGAAGCTTTCTTT CASRRDTEAFF
. TRBJ2-1 . TRBV18 TGTGCCAGCTCACCATCACAAGGGGGCTACAATGAGCAGTTCTTC CASSPSQGGYNEQFF
. TRBJ1-5 . TRBV7-2 TGTGCCAGCAGCTCCGGCGGGGTCAGCAATCAGCCCCAGCATTTT CASSSGGVSNQPQHF
. TRBJ1-1 TRBD1 TRBV3-1/TRBV3-2 TGTGCCAGCAGCCCCGGACAGGGAAGAGCTTTCTTT CASSPGQGRAFF
. TRBJ2-3 TRBD2 TRBV5-4 TGTGCCAGCAGCGCTGGGACTAGCGGGAGTACTTATACGCAGTATTTT CASSAGTSGSTYTQYF
. TRBJ2-7 . TRBV19 TGTGCCAGTAGTAGCCGTTCGGGGTCCTTCTACGAGCAGTACTTC CASSSRSGSFYEQYF
. TRBJ2-7 . TRBV4-2 TGTGCCAGCAGCCAAGAAAGTGGCAGGGGAAGGTCCTACGAGCAGTACTTC CASSQESGRGRSYEQYF
few TRBJ2-3 . TRBV29-1 TGCAGCGTGACGGCAGGGGGGCCAGATACGCAGTATTTT CSVTAGGPDTQYF
. TRBJ1-4 TRBD1 TRBV18 TGTGCCAGCTTTTCACAGGGGGTCTCGGTGGATGAAAAACTGTTTTTT CASFSQGVSVDEKLFF
. TRBJ1-5 TRBD1 TRBV5-4 TGTGCCAGCAGCTTGTGGGGACAGGGGAATCAGCCCCAGCATTTT CASSLWGQGNQPQHF
. TRBJ2-1 . TRBV7-8 TGTGCCAGCAAGGCGGGACCAACCTACAATGAGCAGTTCTTC CASKAGPTYNEQFF
. TRBJ2-1 . TRBV5-5 TGTGCCAGCAGCTGGGGTCGACAGAACGGAAATGAGCAGTTCTTC CASSWGRQNGNEQFF
. TRBJ2-3 TRBD1 TRBV10-3 TGTGCCATCAGTGAAAGGGGGCAAGATACGCAGTATTTT CAISERGQDTQYF
once TRBJ1-2 . TRBV3-1/TRBV3-2 TGTGCCAGCAGCCAAGATGGTCCCGCGGCCGGCTACACCTTC CASSQDGPAAGYTF
. TRBJ1-5 . TRBV24-1 TGTGCCACCAGTGGGTTGACAGGCCAGCCCCAGCATTTT CATSGLTGQPQHF
. TRBJ2-2 . TRBV11-3 TGTGCCAGCAGCTTAGAGGGCGCCGGGGAGCTGTTTTTT CASSLEGAGELFF
. TRBJ2-5 . TRBV6-6 TGTGCCAGCAGTTACGGCAGCGGGGGCAGGGGGGAGACCCAGTACTTC CASSYGSGGRGETQYF
. TRBJ1-4 . TRBV3-1/TRBV3-2 TGTGCCAGCAGCCATTCCCAGGGTCCTATCCATAACGAAAAACTGTTTTTT CASSHSQGPIHNEKLFF
. TRBJ2-2 TRBD1 TRBV15 TGTGCCACCAGCAGAGGTTCCGGGACAGCGAACACCGGGGAGCTGTTTTTT CATSRGSGTANTGELFF
. TRBJ2-3 . TRBV6-6 TGTGCCAGCGGGCAAAGAAACACAGATACGCAGTATTTT CASGQRNTDTQYF
. TRBJ1-5 TRBD1 TRBV5-5 TGTGCCAGCAGCTTGGAATACAGGGGCGATCAGCCCCAGCATTTT CASSLEYRGDQPQHF
. TRBJ1-2 . TRBV6-5 TGTGCCAGCAGTTATCAGGGTACCTTAGGCTACACCTTC CASSYQGTLGYTF
. TRBJ1-1 . TRBV24-1 TGTGCCACCAGTGCGTCGGGGGGCACTGAAGCTTTCTTT CATSASGGTEAFF
. TRBJ1-1 . TRBV7-9 TGTGCCAGCAGCTTCGGGAACACTGAAGCTTTCTTT CASSFGNTEAFF
. TRBJ2-3 . TRBV5-1 TGCGCCAGCAGCTTGGAAACTAACACAGATACGCAGTATTTT CASSLETNTDTQYF
. TRBJ2-1 . TRBV7-2 TGTGCCAGCAGCCGGCCGGCCGCGGCTGAGCAGTTCTTC CASSRPAAAEQFF
few TRBJ2-7 . TRBV9 TGTGCCAGCAGCGTAGCCCAGGGGCCACACTACGAGCAGTACTTC CASSVAQGPHYEQYF
. TRBJ2-7 . TRBV7-6 TGTGCCAGCAGACCCGACAGACACGAGCAGTACTTC CASRPDRHEQYF
once TRBJ2-7 . TRBV5-1 TGCGCCAGCAGCTTGTGGCAGGGGTCCTACGAGCAGTACTTC CASSLWQGSYEQYF
. TRBJ2-1 . TRBV11-3 TGTGCCAGCAGCTTGGAGGGTGGTTGGCAGTTCTTC CASSLEGGWQFF
. TRBJ1-6 TRBD1 TRBV9 TGTGCCAGCAGCGAGGGACAGAGCTCCTATAATTCACCCCTCCACTTT CASSEGQSSYNSPLHF
. TRBJ1-1 . TRBV11-3 TGTGCCAGCAGCATCCGGGTTAACACTGAAGCTTTCTTT CASSIRVNTEAFF